This section outlines one T cell receptor beta chain sequence together with its context. The target antigen is unknown. These data originate in a study of shared clonotypes between healthy human individuals. Study conclusions and caveats: Sampling covered nothing but blood. Tissue TCR repertoires likely differ from those found in blood. Clonotypes which were not shared had lower generation probabilities than clonotypes that all four donors shared. Memory subsets generally showed smaller estimated richness than naive subsets did.

Only CD45RO-negative cells positively selected for CCR7 counted as naive CD8 cells, so terminally differentiated effector memory CD45RA+ cells were excluded. Produced via immunoSEQ multiplex PCR; TCRdb's table is partial and in-frame only. The table shows approximately 2,000,000 clones, with about 94% occurring only once. Trimming cost V 6 bases and J 0 bases, with 6 bases left between them. The CDR3 runs to 14 residues. CDR1 and CDR2 from the germline V gene are ENHRY and SYGVKD. The TCR originated in a man between 18 and 29 years old in good health. Some clones in this sample may be carry-over from other donors' samples. The sample was naive CD8+ T cells from PBMCs. The V call is TRBV10-3, the J call TRBJ1-6; D remains unclear. CDR3 in amino acids: CAISPDSYNSPLHF. The CDR3 DNA reads TGTGCCATCAGCCCTGACTCCTATAATTCACCCCTCCACTTT.